The rows below give T cell receptor beta chains drawn from one sample of a study of T cell responses to AZD1222 COVID-19 vaccine. TCRdb's copy holds only in-frame clones and misses some; the assay was immunoSEQ multiplex PCR. This sample has more than 150,000 clones; more than 85% occur once, and the top ten carry 3.4%. Sequencing used peripheral blood, obtained 28 days after the second AZD1222 dose. Receptor source: an adult who received the AZD1222 COVID-19 vaccine. The CDR3 runs from the conserved cysteine through the conserved F or W. Fields, in order: J gene, V gene, D gene, clone size, CDR3 protein, CDR3 DNA. The D gene is left open where the match is weak. Not all rows give a size; the values are once, few, many and, for expanded clones, a class.

TRBJ1-1 TRBV18 - - CASSPYTNTEAFF TGTGCCAGCTCACCATACACGAACACTGAAGCTTTCTTT
TRBJ1-4 TRBV28 - - CASSLPGRDEKLFF TGTGCCAGCAGTTTACCAGGTCGAGACGAAAAACTGTTTTTT
TRBJ2-1 TRBV7-3 - - CASSSDYLYNEQFF TGTGCCAGCAGCTCGGACTACCTCTACAATGAGCAGTTCTTC
TRBJ2-1 TRBV11-3 - - CASGPGSYNEQFF TGTGCCAGCGGCCCCGGGAGCTACAATGAGCAGTTCTTC
TRBJ1-1 TRBV5-5 - once CASSLVGRDEAFF TGTGCCAGCAGCTTGGTTGGGAGGGATGAAGCTTTCTTT
TRBJ2-7 TRBV7-9 - - CASTRTGHEEQYF TGTGCCAGCACAAGGACGGGCCATGAAGAGCAGTACTTC
TRBJ2-5 TRBV5-1 TRBD1 - CASSPGRQGQETQYF TGCGCCAGCAGCCCGGGGCGACAGGGGCAAGAGACCCAGTACTTC
TRBJ2-7 TRBV20-1 - - CSARDGAEQYF TGCAGTGCTAGAGATGGCGCCGAGCAGTACTTC
TRBJ1-6 TRBV3-1/TRBV3-2 - - CASSQGTSPGSPLHF TGTGCCAGCAGCCAAGGTACTAGCCCGGGTTCACCCCTCCACTTT
TRBJ2-7 TRBV6-5 - - CASRRAGSDYEQYF TGTGCCAGCAGGAGAGCAGGGTCGGATTACGAGCAGTACTTC
TRBJ2-3 TRBV2 TRBD2 - CASSESLAGGPSTDTQYF TGTGCCAGCAGTGAGAGCCTAGCGGGAGGGCCGAGCACAGATACGCAGTATTTT
TRBJ2-1 TRBV7-3 - - CASSLLPTGEQFF TGTGCCAGCAGCTTATTACCCACGGGCGAGCAGTTCTTC
TRBJ2-7 TRBV13 - - CASSLGAGRGDYEQYF TGTGCCAGCAGCTTAGGGGCGGGCAGGGGGGACTACGAGCAGTACTTC
TRBJ2-7 TRBV19 - - CASSQGRARGEQYF TGTGCCAGTAGCCAGGGACGCGCCCGGGGCGAGCAGTACTTC
TRBJ2-2 TRBV7-9 - - CASSFGTGELFF TGTGCCAGCAGCTTTGGGACCGGGGAGCTGTTTTTT
TRBJ2-1 TRBV24-1 - - CATSDLKSGTHNEQFF TGTGCCACCAGTGATTTAAAAAGCGGCACCCACAATGAGCAGTTCTTC
TRBJ1-1 TRBV11-3 TRBD1 - CASTRTGGGLAFF TGTGCCAGCACCCGGACAGGGGGCGGTCTAGCTTTCTTT
TRBJ2-3 TRBV4-1 - - CASSQEPGPGGTDTQYF TGCGCCAGCAGCCAAGAACCGGGTCCTGGAGGTACAGATACGCAGTATTTT
TRBJ2-1 TRBV18 TRBD1 - CASSPQGVQDNEQFF TGTGCCAGCTCACCTCAGGGGGTACAGGACAATGAGCAGTTCTTC
TRBJ1-2 TRBV14 - - CASSQDLGGYGYTF TGTGCCAGCAGCCAAGATTTGGGGGGCTATGGCTACACCTTC
TRBJ2-4 TRBV6-4 TRBD1 - CASRHPTGQLAKNIQYF TGTGCCAGCAGACACCCGACGGGACAGCTAGCCAAAAACATTCAGTACTTC
TRBJ2-5 TRBV7-3 - - CASSQAGEETQYF TGTGCCAGCAGCCAGGCAGGGGAGGAGACCCAGTACTTC
TRBJ1-4 TRBV4-3 - - CASSQDHTTNEKLFF TGCGCCAGCAGCCAAGATCACACAACTAATGAAAAACTGTTTTTT
TRBJ1-6 TRBV11-2 - - CASSFPQISPLHF TGTGCCAGCAGCTTTCCCCAAATTTCACCCCTCCACTTT
TRBJ1-1 TRBV20-1 - - CSAREGTEAFF TGCAGTGCTAGGGAGGGCACTGAAGCTTTCTTT
TRBJ2-7 TRBV11-2 - - CASSLVPLYEQYF TGTGCCAGCAGCTTAGTCCCCCTCTACGAGCAGTACTTC
TRBJ1-5 TRBV27 - - CASSSSMVGSQPQHF TGTGCCAGCAGTTCCTCTATGGTGGGGAGTCAGCCCCAGCATTTT
TRBJ1-2 TRBV7-9 - once CASSPGPGGYTF TGTGCCAGCAGTCCGGGTCCAGGTGGCTACACCTTC
TRBJ2-1 TRBV15 TRBD2 once CATSKVAGEQFF TGTGCCACCAGCAAGGTAGCGGGGGAGCAGTTCTTC
TRBJ1-1 TRBV19 - once CASSIPQANTEAFF TGTGCCAGTAGTATTCCTCAGGCGAACACTGAAGCTTTCTTT
TRBJ2-7 TRBV28 TRBD2 - CASSLRGRGKLDEQYF TGTGCCAGCAGTTTACGAGGGCGGGGGAAGTTGGACGAGCAGTACTTC
TRBJ1-2 TRBV6-1 - - CASSEARLGYTF TGTGCCAGCAGTGAAGCGCGGCTGGGCTACACCTTC
TRBJ2-1 TRBV18 - - CASSPEQLNEQFF TGTGCCAGCTCACCCGAACAACTTAATGAGCAGTTCTTC
TRBJ2-1 TRBV9 - - CASSGGGRDYNEQFF TGTGCCAGCAGCGGAGGGGGGAGGGACTACAATGAGCAGTTCTTC
TRBJ1-2 TRBV6-5 - - CASRGFRDTYTF TGTGCCAGCAGGGGATTCCGGGACACATACACCTTC
TRBJ1-2 TRBV28 - - CASSLASPGGYTF TGTGCCAGCAGTTTGGCCAGCCCTGGGGGCTACACCTTC
TRBJ2-7 TRBV11-3 TRBD1 - CASSSYPGQGLTDYEQYF TGTGCCAGCAGCTCCTACCCGGGACAGGGTTTGACTGACTACGAGCAGTACTTC
TRBJ1-1 TRBV7-2 TRBD1 - CASSSGQGAIWANTEAFF TGTGCCAGCAGCTCCGGACAGGGGGCTATATGGGCGAACACTGAAGCTTTCTTT
TRBJ1-5 TRBV20-1 TRBD1 - CSASLTGGDQPQHF TGCAGTGCTAGTTTGACAGGGGGCGATCAGCCCCAGCATTTT
TRBJ2-7 TRBV1 - - CTSSNIPGTGAHEQYF TGCACCAGCAGCAATATTCCGGGGACAGGGGCCCACGAGCAGTACTTC
TRBJ1-6 TRBV7-2 - - CASSFLGSNSPLHF TGTGCCAGCAGCTTCCTCGGTTCGAATTCACCCCTCCACTTT
TRBJ2-1 TRBV7-3 TRBD2 - CASSLFSGRLNEQFF TGTGCCAGCAGCCTCTTTAGCGGGAGACTCAATGAGCAGTTCTTC
TRBJ2-1 TRBV5-4 - - CASSLGRGIDLEQFF TGTGCCAGCAGCTTGGGTCGCGGGATTGATCTTGAGCAGTTCTTC
TRBJ2-5 TRBV10-1 TRBD2 - CASSEGGVQETQYF TGCGCCAGCAGTGAGGGGGGGGTTCAAGAGACCCAGTACTTC
TRBJ2-2 TRBV19 TRBD2 - CASSPTSGRAGATGELFF TGTGCCAGTAGCCCGACTAGCGGGAGGGCCGGTGCTACCGGGGAGCTGTTTTTT
TRBJ1-6 TRBV7-8 TRBD1 - CASSLVGTVGFRNSPLHF TGTGCCAGCAGCTTAGTCGGGACAGTGGGTTTTCGGAATTCACCCCTCCACTTT
TRBJ2-7 TRBV15 TRBD1 - CATSRGTGYNEQYF TGTGCCACCAGCCGGGGGACAGGGTACAACGAGCAGTACTTC
TRBJ2-3 TRBV3-1/TRBV3-2 - - CASSLAPGSQDTQYF TGTGCCAGCAGCCTAGCTCCCGGCAGTCAAGATACGCAGTATTTT
TRBJ2-1 TRBV7-2 TRBD2 - CASSWGGRAAPEQFF TGTGCCAGCAGCTGGGGGGGAAGGGCCGCCCCTGAGCAGTTCTTC
TRBJ1-1 TRBV7-3 - - CASSFSGGNTEAFF TGTGCCAGCAGCTTCTCTGGGGGGAACACTGAAGCTTTCTTT
TRBJ2-2 TRBV9 - - CASSVEQGPRRGTGELFF TGTGCCAGCAGCGTTGAACAGGGTCCTCGGCGGGGCACCGGGGAGCTGTTTTTT